Each of the 26 T cell receptor beta chains below was sequenced from the same sample in a study of beta chain features in type 1 diabetes. Expressed TCRB transcripts were sequenced, since all the RNA that had been isolated was reverse transcribed. Generated by immunoSEQ multiplex PCR, the TCRdb table keeps only in-frame clones and is missing some. The table lists roughly 450,000 clones, approximately 10% of them singletons. The sequencing sample was made of naive CD4+ T cells from blood. The source is a woman under 30 in good health.

This clone turned up a few times. The J gene is TRBJ1-4, the V gene TRBV29-1; the D is unclear. The length of the CDR3 is 12 residues. Germline CDR1 SQVTM, CDR2 ANQGSEA. V lost 3 bases and J 4 bases, leaving 6 bases between the germline ends. CDR3 protein: CSVDPGNEKLFF. For the CDR3, the DNA is TGCAGCGTTGACCCGGGTAATGAAAAACTGTTTTTT. The variable domain in full, completed from reference TRBV29-1 and TRBJ1-4, reads SAVISQKPSRDICQRGTSLTIQCQVDSQVTMMFWYRQQPGQSLTLIATANQGSEATYESGFVIDKFPISRPNLTFSTLTVSNMSPEDSSIYLCSVDPGNEKLFFGSGTQLSVL.

This sequence joins TRBV15 and TRBJ2-1; 9 bases match TRBD1. There are 17 residues in the CDR3. V dropped 6 bases and J dropped 10; count of bases not matched to a gene: 19. Germline assignment: CDR1 LNHNV and CDR2 YYDKDF (reference sequence). The chain's CDR3 is CATRRTWTGESLGEQFF. As DNA, the CDR3 is TGTGCCACCAGGAGAACTTGGACAGGGGAAAGTTTAGGGGAGCAGTTCTTC.

V is TRBV7-2 and J is TRBJ2-3; D unclear. The germline CDR1 and CDR2 sequences are SGHTA and FQGNSA. CDR3 length: 12 amino acids. Trimming removed 5 bases from V and 10 bases from J, with 13 bases in between. This chain's CDR3 is CASSPQANPQYF. The CDR3 region has the DNA TGTGCCAGCAGCCCCCAGGCAAACCCGCAGTATTTT.

This clone was detected a few times. The V call is TRBV7-9, the J call TRBJ2-3; 7 bases are a match to TRBD1. CDR1 and CDR2 (germline): SEHNR, FQNEAQ (reference sequence). This CDR3 spans 14 amino acids. Trimming removed 4 bases from V and 0 bases from J; junction bases left unmatched: 1. CDR3 sequence reads: CASSWDSSTDTQYF. CDR3 bases: TGTGCCAGCAGCTGGGACAGTAGCACAGATACGCAGTATTTT. The whole variable domain, filled in from reference TRBV7-9 and TRBJ2-3, reads DTGVSQNPRHKITKRGQNVTFRCDPISEHNRLYWYRQTLGQGPEFLTYFQNEAQLEKSRLLSDRFSAERPKGSFSTLEIQRTEQGDSAMYLCASSWDSSTDTQYFGPGTRLTVL.

This clone was counted a few times. The same CDR3 can be traced to other DNA sequences in this sample. The V call is TRBV4-3, the J call TRBJ2-1, with 8 bases fitting TRBD2. Germline-derived CDR1 and CDR2 are LGHNA and YSLEER. The CDR3 contains 14 residues. Losses at the gene ends were 1 base for V and 4 bases for J; bases not matched to a gene: 0. The DNA for the CDR3 is TGCGCCAGCAGCCAAGGCGGGGGGTACAATGAGCAGTTCTTC. It translates to CASSQGGGYNEQFF.

This clone was counted a few times. The V gene is TRBV29-1, the J gene TRBJ1-1, with no clear D. The germline V gene has CDR1 SQVTM and CDR2 ANQGSEA. This CDR3 spans 14 amino acids. The germline V and J ends were trimmed by 6 bases and 5 bases, with 19 bases remaining between them. The CDR3 DNA follows: TGCAGCGTACTAATCACCGGCCCGGGAACTGAAGCTTTCTTT. This encodes CSVLITGPGTEAFF.

This clone was observed a few times. One end of the junction varies from germline; a read error may be responsible. The chain recombines TRBV7-9 with TRBJ1-5, with D perhaps TRBD1 (5 bases). CDR1 and CDR2 (germline): SEHNR, FQNEAQ (reference sequence). The CDR3 loop spans 12 amino acids. As DNA, the CDR3 is TGTGCCAGCAGCTATCAGGGTCAGGCCCAGCATTTT. It yields the protein CASSYQGQAQHF.

This clone has more than one count but fewer than ten. The rearrangement links TRBV4-3 to TRBJ1-3; D gene unclear. Germline lookup yields CDR1 LGHNA and CDR2 YSLEER. This CDR3 has 17 residues. The germline V and J ends were trimmed by 1 base and 0 bases, with 13 bases remaining between them. CDR3 sequence (DNA): TGCGCCAGCAGCCAAGTTTTAGGACGTGTCTCTGGAAACACCATATATTTT. It yields the protein CASSQVLGRVSGNTIYF.

This clone was detected a few times. V gene TRBV5-1 combines with J gene TRBJ2-5; TRBD1 is a possible D gene (5 bases). CDR3 length: 13 amino acids. The ends were cut back, 4 bases at V and 4 bases at J, with 11 bases in the middle. The germline V gene has CDR1 SGHRS and CDR2 YFSETQ. The CDR3 loop is CASSPVGVETQYF. CDR3 sequence (DNA): TGCGCCAGCAGCCCCGTAGGGGTAGAGACCCAGTACTTC. Combining the CDR3 with reference TRBV5-1 and TRBJ2-5 gives the whole variable domain KAGVTQTPRYLIKTRGQQVTLSCSPISGHRSVSWYQQTPGQGLQFLFEYFSETQRNKGNFPGRFSGRQFSNSRSEMNVSTLELGDSALYLCASSPVGVETQYFGPGTRLLVL.

This clone was observed a handful of times. J is TRBJ1-2 and V is TRBV9; D is uncertain. The germline V and J ends were trimmed by 4 bases and 7 bases, with 8 bases remaining between them. The CDR3 contains 11 residues. Per germline, CDR1 SGDLS and CDR2 YYNGEE. The CDR3 loop is CASSLPGGYTF. The CDR3 DNA reads TGTGCCAGCAGCCTGCCGGGTGGCTACACCTTC.

This clone was counted a few times. The rearrangement uses TRBV4-1 and TRBJ1-1; D not certain. Germline CDR1 reads MGHRA; CDR2 reads YSYEKL. CDR3 size: 16 residues. The V and J ends lost 3 bases and 1 base respectively, with 15 bases between them. Here the CDR3 DNA reads TGCGCCAGCAGCCAGCCCTGGAGACAAAGGAACACTGAAGCTTTCTTT. It yields the protein CASSQPWRQRNTEAFF.

V is TRBV6-5 and J is TRBJ2-3; a possible D gene is TRBD2 (5 bases). CDR1 is MNHEY, CDR2 SVGAGI, per germline. Trimming left V 0 bases short and J 0 bases short, with 10 bases between. CDR3 length: 16 residues. The CDR3 sequence: CASSYSRETSTDTQYF. The CDR3 DNA reads TGTGCCAGCAGTTACTCGAGGGAGACTAGCACAGATACGCAGTATTTT.

This clone was counted a few times. The chain carries TRBV19 and TRBJ2-1; 7 bases match TRBD2. Germline V gene sequence: CDR1 LNHDA, CDR2 SQIVND (reference sequence). Trimming at V came to 7 bases and at J to 0 bases, leaving 3 bases not matched to a gene. This CDR3 spans 14 amino acids. CDR3 residues: CASNPSGSYNEQFF. The DNA for the CDR3 is TGTGCCAGTAATCCTAGCGGCTCCTACAATGAGCAGTTCTTC.

This chain uses TRBV7-9 with TRBJ2-1; D is ambiguous. V was trimmed by 0 bases and J by 9 bases, leaving 9 bases between them. The CDR3 has 13 residues. The germline gives CDR1 SEHNR, CDR2 FQNEAQ (reference sequence). The CDR3: CASSLAIRPEQFF. The CDR3 coding sequence is TGTGCCAGCAGCTTAGCTATCAGGCCTGAGCAGTTCTTC.

Comments on this clone: This same CDR3 is encoded by further DNA sequences in the sample. The rearrangement uses TRBV15 and TRBJ1-2, with unresolved D. CDR3 length: 12 residues. Germline loops: CDR1 LNHNV, CDR2 YYDKDF (reference sequence). The V end lost 0 bases, the J end lost 4 bases, and 3 bases lay between the germline ends. In nucleotides, the CDR3 is TGTGCCACCAGCAGAGAGTCCTATGGCTACACCTTC. Amino acid sequence: CATSRESYGYTF.

This clone appeared a few times. This chain links TRBV5-1 with TRBJ2-7; D may be TRBD1 or TRBD2 (5 bases each). V was pared by 7 bases and J by 6 bases, with 17 bases between. This CDR3 is built from 13 residues. Germline V CDR1 and CDR2: SGHRS, YFSETQ. The CDR3 DNA reads TGCGCCAGCGGCCGGGGCAGCGAGGCCGAGCAGTACTTC. Protein: CASGRGSEAEQYF.

As for this clone: The same CDR3 can be traced to other DNA sequences in this sample. V is TRBV15 and J is TRBJ2-5; 8 nucleotides agree with TRBD2. V lost 8 bases, J lost 2 bases, and 7 bases stayed unmatched. CDR3 size: 14 residues. Germline V gives CDR1 LNHNV, CDR2 YYDKDF (reference sequence). The DNA of the CDR3 is TGTGCCACCCGGGCGGGAGGCACTCAAGAGACCCAGTACTTC. Its protein product is CATRAGGTQETQYF.

CDR3 coding DNA: TGTGCCAGCAGTCCCGCGGGACTTAAAGAGACCCAGTACTTC. Its protein is CASSPAGLKETQYF. The rearrangement joins TRBV7-8 to TRBJ2-5; possibly TRBD2 for D (6 bases). The CDR3 totals 14 residues. V lost 6 bases to trimming and J lost 3 bases, with 14 bases between them. Germline V CDR1 and CDR2: SGHVS, FQNEAQ.

The V gene is TRBV7-9, the J gene TRBJ1-3; D ambiguous. The ends were cut back, 1 base at V and 0 bases at J, with 7 bases in the middle. Germline CDR1 and CDR2: SEHNR and FQNEAQ (reference sequence). The CDR3 totals 15 residues. CDR3 protein: CASSLVFLSGNTIYF. CDR3 DNA sequence: TGTGCCAGCAGCTTAGTTTTCCTCTCTGGAAACACCATATATTTT. Looking up the rest from reference TRBV7-9 and TRBJ1-3 gives the full variable domain: DTGVSQNPRHKITKRGQNVTFRCDPISEHNRLYWYRQTLGQGPEFLTYFQNEAQLEKSRLLSDRFSAERPKGSFSTLEIQRTEQGDSAMYLCASSLVFLSGNTIYFGEGSWLTVV.

In its sample, this clone was seen a few times. The CDR3 nucleotides are TGTGCCACCAGCAAGGACAGGAATCAGCCCCAGCATTTT. It is translated as CATSKDRNQPQHF. The rearrangement links TRBV15 to TRBJ1-5, with 7 bases identical to TRBD1. Germline loops: CDR1 LNHNV, CDR2 YYDKDF (reference sequence). The junction had 1 base not matched to a gene; V was cut back by 4 bases and J by 4 bases. The CDR3 contains 13 residues. Combining the CDR3 with reference TRBV15 and TRBJ1-5 gives the whole variable domain DAMVIQNPRYQVTQFGKPVTLSCSQTLNHNVMYWYQQKSSQAPKLLFHYYDKDFNNEADTPDNFQSRRPNTSFCFLDIRSPGLGDTAMYLCATSKDRNQPQHFGDGTRLSIL.

The chain uses TRBV5-4 and TRBJ2-1, with D perhaps given as TRBD1 or TRBD2 (5 bases each). Trimming removed 0 bases at V and 12 bases at J, with 19 bases between. The V gene's germline CDR1 is SGHNT and CDR2 YYREEE (reference sequence). This CDR3 region has 15 residues. CDR3: CASSLDATAFRGQFF. CDR3 DNA: TGTGCCAGCAGCTTGGACGCGACAGCTTTTCGGGGGCAGTTCTTC.

This chain joins TRBV7-9 and TRBJ1-1, with D tentatively TRBD1 (6 bases). Per germline, CDR1 SEHNR and CDR2 FQNEAQ (reference sequence). V lost 5 bases and J 0 bases, leaving 13 bases between the germline ends. This CDR3 has 15 residues. CDR3 bases: TGTGCCAGCAGCCCCAGGGAGGGGGTGAACACTGAAGCTTTCTTT. Protein sequence: CASSPREGVNTEAFF. The variable domain in full, with the rest retrieved from reference TRBV7-9 and TRBJ1-1, is DTGVSQNPRHKITKRGQNVTFRCDPISEHNRLYWYRQTLGQGPEFLTYFQNEAQLEKSRLLSDRFSAERPKGSFSTLEIQRTEQGDSAMYLCASSPREGVNTEAFFGQGTRLTVV.

This chain links TRBV30 with TRBJ2-7; D not resolved. Germline V gene lookup returns CDR1 GTSNPN and CDR2 SVGIG (reference sequence). The germline V and J ends were trimmed by 0 bases and 2 bases, with 14 bases remaining between them. This CDR3 has 15 residues. CDR3 region: CAWSVPGRLTYEQYF. In nucleotides, the CDR3 is TGTGCCTGGAGTGTCCCGGGTCGGCTGACCTACGAGCAGTACTTC.

This chain joins TRBV15 and TRBJ2-5, with 10 bases lining up with TRBD2. CDR1 and CDR2 (germline): LNHNV, YYDKDF (reference sequence). Trimming at V came to 0 bases and at J to 1 base, leaving 5 bases not matched to a gene. The CDR3 consists of 17 residues. The CDR3 loop is CATSRDRASGGQETQYF. In DNA, the CDR3 is TGTGCCACCAGCAGAGATCGGGCTAGCGGGGGCCAAGAGACCCAGTACTTC.

The sample holds a few counts of this clone. The J gene is TRBJ1-6, the V gene TRBV4-1; TRBD1 matches at 11 bases. After removal of 4 bases from V and 9 bases from J, the junction contained 8 bases not matched to a gene. There are 16 residues in the CDR3. Germline V gives CDR1 MGHRA, CDR2 YSYEKL. CDR3 DNA sequence: TGCGCCAGCAGCCTCCTCTCGGACAGGGGGCGTTCACCCCTCCACTTT. This gives the protein CASSLLSDRGRSPLHF.

The rearrangement links TRBV6-6 to TRBJ1-1, with D possibly matching TRBD1 (6 bases). Germline CDR1 MNHNY, CDR2 SVGAGI (reference sequence). V was cut by 2 bases and J by 1 base, with 14 bases left in between. The CDR3 covers 16 residues. The CDR3 bases are TGTGCCAGCAGTTACGCGAGACAGGCTTCGAACACTGAAGCTTTCTTT. Its protein product is CASSYARQASNTEAFF.